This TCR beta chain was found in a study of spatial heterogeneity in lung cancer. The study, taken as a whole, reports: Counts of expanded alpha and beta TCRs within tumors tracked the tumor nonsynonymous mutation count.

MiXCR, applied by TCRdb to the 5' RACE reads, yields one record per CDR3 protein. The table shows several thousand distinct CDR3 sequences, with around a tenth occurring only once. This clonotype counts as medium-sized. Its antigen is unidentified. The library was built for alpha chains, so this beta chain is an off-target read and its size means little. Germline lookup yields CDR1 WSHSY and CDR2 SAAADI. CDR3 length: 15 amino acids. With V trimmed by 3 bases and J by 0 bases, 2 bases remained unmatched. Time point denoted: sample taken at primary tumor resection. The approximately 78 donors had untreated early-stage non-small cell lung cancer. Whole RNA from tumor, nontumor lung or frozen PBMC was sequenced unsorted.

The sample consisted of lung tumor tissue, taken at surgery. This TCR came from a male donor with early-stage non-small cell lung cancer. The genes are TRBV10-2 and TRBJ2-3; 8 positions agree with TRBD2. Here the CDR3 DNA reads TGCGCCAGCAGTGAACTAGCGGTTAGCACAGATACGCAGTATTTT. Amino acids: CASSELAVSTDTQYF.